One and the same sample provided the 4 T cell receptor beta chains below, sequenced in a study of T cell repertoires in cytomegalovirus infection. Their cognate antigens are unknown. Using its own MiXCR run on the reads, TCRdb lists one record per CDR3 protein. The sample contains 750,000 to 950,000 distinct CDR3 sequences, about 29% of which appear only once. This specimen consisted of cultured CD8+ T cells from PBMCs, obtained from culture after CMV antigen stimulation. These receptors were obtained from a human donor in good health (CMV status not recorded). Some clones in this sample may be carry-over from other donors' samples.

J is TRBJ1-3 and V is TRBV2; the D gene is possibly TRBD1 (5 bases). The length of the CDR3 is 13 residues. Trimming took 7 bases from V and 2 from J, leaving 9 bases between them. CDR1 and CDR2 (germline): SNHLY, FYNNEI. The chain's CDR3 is CASTPGTGNTIYF. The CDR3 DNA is TGTGCCAGCACCCCAGGGACTGGAAACACCATATATTTT. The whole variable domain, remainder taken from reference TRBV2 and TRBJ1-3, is EPEVTQTPSHQVTQMGQEVILRCVPISNHLYFYWYRQILGQKVEFLVSFYNNEISEKSEIFDDQFSVERPDGSNFTLKIRSTKLEDSAMYFCASTPGTGNTIYFGEGSWLTVV.

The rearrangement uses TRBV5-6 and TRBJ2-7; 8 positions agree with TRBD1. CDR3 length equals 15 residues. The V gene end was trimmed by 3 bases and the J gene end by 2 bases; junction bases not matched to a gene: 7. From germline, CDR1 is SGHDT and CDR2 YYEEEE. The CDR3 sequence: CASSYGQGYTYEQYV. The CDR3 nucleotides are TGTGCCAGCAGCTACGGACAGGGTTATACCTACGAGCAGTACGTC.

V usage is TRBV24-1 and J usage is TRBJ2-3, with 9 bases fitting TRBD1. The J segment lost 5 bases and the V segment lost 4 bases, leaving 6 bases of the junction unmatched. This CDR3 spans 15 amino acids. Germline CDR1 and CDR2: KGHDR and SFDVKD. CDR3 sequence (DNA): TGTGCCACCAGTGACCCTGGACAGGGGATAGATACGCAGTATTTT. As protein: CATSDPGQGIDTQYF.

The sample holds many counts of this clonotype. In DNA form, the CDR3 reads TGTGCCAGCAGCTTAAATGGGGGCCGAGCAACTAATGAAAAACTGTTTTTT. Its translation is CASSLNGGRATNEKLFF. The chain combines TRBV7-8 with TRBJ1-4; D may be TRBD1 (6 bases). The CDR3 extends over 17 amino acids. Germline lookup yields CDR1 SGHVS and CDR2 FQNEAQ. Trimming left V 2 bases short and J 0 bases short, with 13 bases between.